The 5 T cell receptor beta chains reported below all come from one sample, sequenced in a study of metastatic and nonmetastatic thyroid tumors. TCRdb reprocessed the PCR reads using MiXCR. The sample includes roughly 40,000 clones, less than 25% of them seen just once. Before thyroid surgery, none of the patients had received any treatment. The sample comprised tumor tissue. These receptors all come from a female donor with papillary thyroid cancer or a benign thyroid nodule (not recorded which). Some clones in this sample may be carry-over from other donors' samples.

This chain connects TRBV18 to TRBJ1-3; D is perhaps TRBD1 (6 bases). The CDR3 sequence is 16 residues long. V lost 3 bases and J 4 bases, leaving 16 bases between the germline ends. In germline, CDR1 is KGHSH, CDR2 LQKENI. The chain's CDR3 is CASSPNSGDVGNTIYF. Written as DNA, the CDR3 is TGTGCCAGCTCACCCAACTCAGGGGACGTAGGAAACACCATATATTTT.

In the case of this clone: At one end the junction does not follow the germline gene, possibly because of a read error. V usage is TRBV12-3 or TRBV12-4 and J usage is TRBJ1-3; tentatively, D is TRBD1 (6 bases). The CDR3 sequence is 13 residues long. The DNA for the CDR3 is TGTGCCAGCAGCTTAGCAGGGGAAAACACCATATATTTT. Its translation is CASSLAGENTIYF.

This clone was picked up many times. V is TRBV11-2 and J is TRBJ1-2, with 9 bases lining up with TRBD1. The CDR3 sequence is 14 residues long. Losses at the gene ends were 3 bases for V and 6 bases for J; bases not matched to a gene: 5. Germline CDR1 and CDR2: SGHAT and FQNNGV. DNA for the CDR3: TGTGCCAGCAGCTTTGCCGGGACAGGGCATGGCTACACCTTC. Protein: CASSFAGTGHGYTF.

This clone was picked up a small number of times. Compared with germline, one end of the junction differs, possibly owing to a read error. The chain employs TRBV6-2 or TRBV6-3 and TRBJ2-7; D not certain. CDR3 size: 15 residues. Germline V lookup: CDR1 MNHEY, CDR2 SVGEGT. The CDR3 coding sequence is TGTGCCAGCAGTCACCAGGCGTACAGCTCCTACGAGCATTACTTC. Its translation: CASSHQAYSSYEHYF.

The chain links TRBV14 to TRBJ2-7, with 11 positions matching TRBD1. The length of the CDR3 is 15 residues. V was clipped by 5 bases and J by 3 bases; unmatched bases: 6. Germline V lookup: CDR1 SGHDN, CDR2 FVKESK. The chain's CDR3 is CASSSTGTGGYEQYF. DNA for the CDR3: TGTGCCAGCAGCTCAACCGGGACAGGGGGCTACGAGCAGTACTTC. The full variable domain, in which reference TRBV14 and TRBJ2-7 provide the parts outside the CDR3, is EAGVTQFPSHSVIEKGQTVTLRCDPISGHDNLYWYRRVMGKEIKFLLHFVKESKQDESGMPNNRFLAERTGGTYSTLKVQPAELEDSGVYFCASSSTGTGGYEQYFGPGTRLTVT.